Each of the 25 T cell receptor beta chains below was sequenced from the same sample in a study of blood T cell repertoires in COVID-19. Sequencing was performed with immunoSEQ multiplex PCR; in TCRdb, only in-frame clones are kept and a portion is missing. Of hundreds of thousands of clones in the sample, almost 90% were seen once. The sample consisted of peripheral blood. The source of these receptors is a woman in her seventies with COVID-19, enrolled during active disease.

This clone was counted a single time. The chain links TRBV6-2 or TRBV6-3 to TRBJ1-6, with 8 bases identical to TRBD1. The length of the CDR3 is 13 residues. V lost 6 bases, J lost 11 bases, and 6 bases stayed unmatched. The V gene's germline CDR1 is MNHEY and CDR2 SVGEGT. The CDR3 here is CASSLDRATPLHF. As DNA, the CDR3 is TGTGCCAGCAGCCTGGACAGGGCTACACCCCTCCACTTT.

The V gene is TRBV7-3, the J gene TRBJ2-3, with D tentatively TRBD1 (6 bases). The CDR3 is 16 residues long. V was pared by 4 bases and J by 3 bases, with 17 bases between. The germline CDR1 and CDR2 sequences are SGHTA and FQGTGA. For the CDR3, the DNA is TGTGCCAGCAGCTGCCGGCTCATAGGGGGAACAGATACGCAGTATTTT. Protein sequence: CASSCRLIGGTDTQYF.

This chain connects TRBV11-2 to TRBJ1-1, with D uncertain. The CDR3 is 11 residues long. Trimming removed 2 bases from V and 11 bases from J, with 9 bases in between. CDR1 is SGHAT, CDR2 FQNNGV, per germline. CDR3: CASSLNGAAFF. As DNA, the CDR3 is TGTGCCAGCAGCTTAAATGGAGCGGCTTTCTTT.

Written as DNA, the CDR3 is TGTGCCAGTACCCCGACAGGGGGCTTCGGCAATCAGCCCCAGCATTTT. Amino acid sequence: CASTPTGGFGNQPQHF. V is TRBV19 and J is TRBJ1-5, with 10 bases lining up with TRBD1. V dropped 7 bases and J dropped 2; count of bases not matched to a gene: 8. Germline V CDR1 and CDR2: LNHDA, SQIVND (reference sequence). The CDR3 is made up of 16 amino acids.

V gene TRBV14 combines with J gene TRBJ2-7; 7 positions match TRBD1. This CDR3 is 13 amino acids long. Trimming removed 3 bases from V and 3 bases from J; junction bases left unmatched: 2. Germline CDR1 SGHDN, CDR2 FVKESK. CDR3 in amino acids: CASSQGQNYEQYF. CDR3 coding DNA: TGTGCCAGCAGCCAGGGACAGAACTACGAGCAGTACTTC.

This chain connects TRBV7-8 to TRBJ1-1; TRBD1 might be the D (5 bases). This CDR3 spans 16 amino acids. V was shortened by 2 bases and J by 1 base, with 14 bases between the two germline ends. Germline V CDR1 and CDR2: SGHVS, FQNEAQ. The CDR3 nucleotides read TGTGCCAGCAGCTTATTGCCGGGGAGGGGGAACACTGAAGCTTTCTTT. Amino acid sequence: CASSLLPGRGNTEAFF. The full variable domain, rest sourced from reference TRBV7-8 and TRBJ1-1, is GAGVSQSPRYKVAKRGQDVALRCDPISGHVSLFWYQQALGQGPEFLTYFQNEAQLDKSGLPSDRFFAERPEGSVSTLKIQRTQQEDSAVYLCASSLLPGRGNTEAFFGQGTRLTVV.

The rearrangement links TRBV5-1 to TRBJ2-2; a possible D gene is TRBD2 (5 bases). CDR3 length: 16 amino acids. The germline V gene encodes CDR1 SGHRS and CDR2 YFSETQ. The V and J ends lost 3 bases and 2 bases respectively, with 14 bases between them. The CDR3 DNA reads TGCGCCAGCAGCTCCGGGATGCGGGTAAACACCGGGGAGCTGTTTTTT. Its protein product is CASSSGMRVNTGELFF.

The table lists this clone with a few counts. The chain recombines TRBV2 with TRBJ1-3; 9 nucleotides agree with TRBD1. The CDR3 has 16 residues. The ends lost 0 bases at V and 0 bases at J; junction bases unmatched: 0. Germline loops: CDR1 SNHLY, CDR2 FYNNEI. The CDR3 loop reads CASSEATGGSGNTIYF. Here the CDR3 DNA reads TGTGCCAGCAGTGAAGCGACAGGGGGCTCTGGAAACACCATATATTTT.

For this clone: Other nucleotide sequences from this sample produce the same CDR3. This chain joins TRBV28 and TRBJ2-3; a weak D match, TRBD2 (5 bases). CDR1 is MDHEN and CDR2 is SYDVKM in the germline V gene. The CDR3 contains 13 residues. The ends were cut back, 6 bases at V and 0 bases at J, with 7 bases in the middle. CDR3 DNA: TGTGCCAGCAGCCCGGGGAGCACAGATACGCAGTATTTT. Translation gives CASSPGSTDTQYF. The whole variable domain, remainder taken from reference TRBV28 and TRBJ2-3, is DVKVTQSSRYLVKRTGEKVFLECVQDMDHENMFWYRQDPGLGLRLIYFSYDVKMKEKGDIPEGYSVSREKKERFSLILESASTNQTSMYLCASSPGSTDTQYFGPGTRLTVL.

The gene calls are TRBV19 and TRBJ2-1; 7 bases align to TRBD1. The CDR3 covers 14 residues. V lost 6 bases, J lost 5 bases, and 7 bases stayed unmatched. Germline V gives CDR1 LNHDA, CDR2 SQIVND (reference sequence). Here the CDR3 reads CASSLWDSHNEQFF. Written as DNA, the CDR3 is TGTGCCAGTAGCCTCTGGGACAGCCACAATGAGCAGTTCTTC.

The gene calls are TRBV20-1 and TRBJ2-7, with 7 bases aligning to TRBD1. V shed 3 bases and J 5 bases; nucleotides not matched to a gene: 7. CDR3 length: 13 residues. Germline CDR1 and CDR2: DFQATT and SNEGSKA (reference sequence). The CDR3 reads CSASRTTGNEQYF. The DNA for the CDR3 is TGCAGTGCTAGTCGTACGACAGGGAACGAGCAGTACTTC.

V is TRBV5-6 and J is TRBJ2-7, with D possibly matching TRBD1 (5 bases). With 0 bases removed from V and 0 bases from J, the gap between germline ends came to 10 bases. The CDR3 is made up of 15 amino acids. Germline assignment: CDR1 SGHDT and CDR2 YYEEEE. In DNA, the CDR3 is TGTGCCAGCAGCTTGGAGGTTGACAGCTCCTACGAGCAGTACTTC. Its protein is CASSLEVDSSYEQYF.

This clone occurred once. V gene TRBV21-1 combines with J gene TRBJ2-7; the tabulated D call, TRBD1, remains unverified against the DNA. TRBV21-1 is tagged as a pseudogene. CDR3 length: 15 amino acids. CDR3 nucleotide sequence: TGTGCCAGCAGCATGGGACAGGAGGCCAGGGGGGAGCAGTACTTC. It yields the protein CASSMGQEARGEQYF.

The chain employs TRBV27 and TRBJ1-4, with 7 bases aligning to TRBD1. The CDR3 is made up of 16 amino acids. CDR1 is MNHEY and CDR2 is SMNVEV in the germline V gene (reference sequence). With 3 bases clipped from V and 1 base from J, the junction kept 5 bases outside the gene matches. The CDR3 spells CASSFRGRLTNEKLFF. The CDR3 DNA reads TGTGCCAGCAGTTTTAGGGGGCGCCTAACTAATGAAAAACTGTTTTTT.

As for this clone: Different DNA sequences within this sample yield the same CDR3. This chain connects TRBV10-1 to TRBJ2-2, with a possible D match to TRBD1 (5 bases). CDR1 WNHNN and CDR2 SYGVQD come from the germline V gene (reference sequence). This CDR3 is built from 13 residues. V was clipped by 2 bases and J by 6 bases, with 7 bases between them. The CDR3 is CASSERGSGELFF. The CDR3 bases are TGCGCCAGCAGTGAGAGGGGATCCGGGGAGCTGTTTTTT.

The chain recombines TRBV2 with TRBJ2-5, with a weak D call TRBD1 (5 bases). V was clipped by 4 bases and J by 5 bases, with 14 bases between them. Germline V gene data show CDR1 as SNHLY and CDR2 as FYNNEI. This CDR3 region has 14 residues. The CDR3 coding sequence is TGTGCCAGCAGTGCCTGGGGCCTGGGGGAGACCCAGTACTTC. This codes for CASSAWGLGETQYF. The full variable domain, in which reference TRBV2 and TRBJ2-5 provide the parts outside the CDR3, is EPEVTQTPSHQVTQMGQEVILRCVPISNHLYFYWYRQILGQKVEFLVSFYNNEISEKSEIFDDQFSVERPDGSNFTLKIRSTKLEDSAMYFCASSAWGLGETQYFGPGTRLLVL.

The chain is built from TRBV7-2 and TRBJ1-1; maybe TRBD1 (6 bases). This CDR3 contains 16 residues. The V gene lost 0 bases and the J gene lost 0 bases, with 11 bases spanning the gap. The germline V gene encodes CDR1 SGHTA and CDR2 FQGNSA. CDR3 sequence (DNA): TGTGCCAGCAGCTTAGCGGGGACAACTATGAACACTGAAGCTTTCTTT. Translated, it gives CASSLAGTTMNTEAFF.

This clone was seen a single time. The chain carries TRBV19 and TRBJ1-3; D is uncertain. The CDR3 covers 14 residues. Deletions cut 5 bases from V and 0 bases from J, with 8 bases between. Germline CDR1 and CDR2: LNHDA and SQIVND (reference sequence). In DNA form, the CDR3 reads TGTGCCAGTAGTGCAGGAAACTCTGGAAACACCATATATTTT. Its protein product is CASSAGNSGNTIYF.

The chain joins TRBV15 to TRBJ1-2, with a tentative D call TRBD1 (5 bases). The CDR3 extends over 16 amino acids. Trimming took off 5 bases at V and 4 bases at J, with 20 bases between the two ends. In germline, CDR1 is LNHNV, CDR2 YYDKDF (reference sequence). This chain's CDR3 is CATSPLRDLKAYGYTF. The CDR3 DNA is TGTGCCACCAGCCCTCTCCGGGACTTAAAAGCCTATGGCTACACCTTC. The full variable domain, in which reference TRBV15 and TRBJ1-2 provide the parts outside the CDR3, is DAMVIQNPRYQVTQFGKPVTLSCSQTLNHNVMYWYQQKSSQAPKLLFHYYDKDFNNEADTPDNFQSRRPNTSFCFLDIRSPGLGDTAMYLCATSPLRDLKAYGYTFGSGTRLTVV.

V gene TRBV9 combines with J gene TRBJ1-1; tentatively, D is TRBD1 (5 bases). The ends were cut back, 4 bases at V and 2 bases at J, with 18 bases in the middle. This CDR3 is built from 16 residues. Germline assignment: CDR1 SGDLS and CDR2 YYNGEE. CDR3 DNA: TGTGCCAGCAGCCATCCGGTCTGGGGGGGAAACACTGAAGCTTTCTTT. It codes for CASSHPVWGGNTEAFF.

The chain joins TRBV3-1 (or the pseudogene TRBV3-2) to TRBJ1-5; TRBD1 aligns across 7 bases. The CDR3 length is 15 residues. CDR1 is LGHDT and CDR2 is YNNKEL in the germline V gene (reference sequence). V lost 1 base, J lost 2 bases, and 2 bases stayed unmatched. CDR3: CASSQGQGGNQPQHF. The CDR3, as DNA: TGTGCCAGCAGCCAAGGTCAGGGGGGCAATCAGCCCCAGCATTTT.

V is TRBV24-1 and J is TRBJ1-2; D possibly corresponds to TRBD1 (5 bases). Germline CDR1 reads KGHDR; CDR2 reads SFDVKD. The CDR3 spans 13 residues. The V and J ends lost 6 bases and 6 bases respectively, with 13 bases between them. In DNA, the CDR3 is TGTGCCACCAGTAGCGGGAGGGGAAATGGCTACACCTTC. Residues: CATSSGRGNGYTF.

The gene calls are TRBV10-3 and TRBJ2-2; TRBD1 agrees at 11 bases. CDR1 ENHRY and CDR2 SYGVKD come from the germline V gene. The CDR3 has 16 residues. J lost 5 bases, V lost 3 bases, and 5 bases had no gene match. This CDR3 is CAISEIGQGATGELFF. As DNA, the CDR3 is TGTGCCATCAGTGAAATCGGACAGGGGGCAACCGGGGAGCTGTTTTTT.

For the CDR3, the DNA is TGTGCCAGCACCCGGGACACATTAAACTATGGCTACACCTTC. It translates to CASTRDTLNYGYTF. The V call is TRBV2, the J call TRBJ1-2; tentatively, D is TRBD1 (6 bases). V was shortened by 7 bases and J by 2 bases, with 14 bases between the two germline ends. Germline lookup yields CDR1 SNHLY and CDR2 FYNNEI. This CDR3 has 14 amino acids.

This sequence joins TRBV5-1 and TRBJ2-7; 8 bases are shared with TRBD1. Per the germline V gene, CDR1 is SGHRS and CDR2 is YFSETQ. V gave up 3 bases and J gave up 6 bases; unmatched junction bases: 11. This CDR3 comprises 15 residues. The chain's CDR3 is CASSSGQGGYSEQYF. CDR3 DNA sequence: TGCGCCAGCAGCTCAGGACAGGGAGGTTATAGCGAGCAGTACTTC.